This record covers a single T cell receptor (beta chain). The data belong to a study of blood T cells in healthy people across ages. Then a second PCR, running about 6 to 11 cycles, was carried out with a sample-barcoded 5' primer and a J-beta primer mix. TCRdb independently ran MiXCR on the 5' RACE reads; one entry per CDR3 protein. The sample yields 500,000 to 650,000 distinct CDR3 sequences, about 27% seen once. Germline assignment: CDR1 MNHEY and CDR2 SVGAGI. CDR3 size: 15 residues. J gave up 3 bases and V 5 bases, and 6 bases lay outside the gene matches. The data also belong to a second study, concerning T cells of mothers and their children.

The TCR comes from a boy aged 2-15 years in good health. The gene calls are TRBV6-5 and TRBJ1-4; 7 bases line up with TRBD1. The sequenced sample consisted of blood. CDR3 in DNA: TGTGCCAGCAGTCCACGGGACAGCCCTAATGAAAAACTGTTTTTT. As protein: CASSPRDSPNEKLFF.